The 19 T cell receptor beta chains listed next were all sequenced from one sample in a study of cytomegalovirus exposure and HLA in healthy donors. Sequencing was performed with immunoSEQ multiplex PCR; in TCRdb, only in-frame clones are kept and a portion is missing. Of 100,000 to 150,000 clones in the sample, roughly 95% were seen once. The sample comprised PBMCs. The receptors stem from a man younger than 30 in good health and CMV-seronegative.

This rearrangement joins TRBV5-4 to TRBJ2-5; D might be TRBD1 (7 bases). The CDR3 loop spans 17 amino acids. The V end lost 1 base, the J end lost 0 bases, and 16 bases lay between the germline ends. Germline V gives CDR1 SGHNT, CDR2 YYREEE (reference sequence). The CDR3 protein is CASSLWGDSKYQETQYF. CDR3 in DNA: TGTGCCAGCAGCTTGTGGGGGGACAGCAAGTACCAAGAGACCCAGTACTTC.

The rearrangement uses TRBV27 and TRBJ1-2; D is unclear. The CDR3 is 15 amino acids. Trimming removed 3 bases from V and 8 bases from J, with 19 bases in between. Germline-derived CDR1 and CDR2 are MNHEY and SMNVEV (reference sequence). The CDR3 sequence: CASSFLWGEARGYTF. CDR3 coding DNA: TGTGCCAGCAGTTTTCTATGGGGAGAGGCGCGAGGCTACACCTTC.

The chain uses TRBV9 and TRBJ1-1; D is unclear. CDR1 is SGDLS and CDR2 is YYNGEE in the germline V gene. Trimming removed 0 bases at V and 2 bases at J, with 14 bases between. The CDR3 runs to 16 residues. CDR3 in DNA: TGTGCCAGCAGCGTAGGGAGCGGCAGCTTTAACACTGAAGCTTTCTTT. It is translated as CASSVGSGSFNTEAFF.

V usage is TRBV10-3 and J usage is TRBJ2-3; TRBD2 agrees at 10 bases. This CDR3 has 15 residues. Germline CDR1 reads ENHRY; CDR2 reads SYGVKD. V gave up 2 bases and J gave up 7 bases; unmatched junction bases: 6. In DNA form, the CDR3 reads TGTGCCATCAGTGAGGGAGCGGGAGGGCCAAATACGCAGTATTTT. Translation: CAISEGAGGPNTQYF.

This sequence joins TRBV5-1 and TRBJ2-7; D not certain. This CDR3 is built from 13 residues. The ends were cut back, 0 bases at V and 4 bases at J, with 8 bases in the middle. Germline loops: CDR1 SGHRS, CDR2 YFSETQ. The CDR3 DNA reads TGCGCCAGCAGCTTGGAACTCCAATACGAGCAGTACTTC. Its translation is CASSLELQYEQYF.

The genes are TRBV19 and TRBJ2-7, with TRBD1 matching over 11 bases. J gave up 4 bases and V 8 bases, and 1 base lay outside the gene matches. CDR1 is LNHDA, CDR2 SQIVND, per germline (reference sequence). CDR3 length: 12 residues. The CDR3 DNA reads TGTGCCAGTGGGGACAGGGGGTACGAGCAGTACTTC. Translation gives CASGDRGYEQYF. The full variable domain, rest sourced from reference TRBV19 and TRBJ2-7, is DGGITQSPKYLFRKEGQNVTLSCEQNLNHDAMYWYRQDPGQGLRLIYYSQIVNDFQKGDIAEGYSVSREKKESFPLTVTSAQKNPTAFYLCASGDRGYEQYFGPGTRLTVT.

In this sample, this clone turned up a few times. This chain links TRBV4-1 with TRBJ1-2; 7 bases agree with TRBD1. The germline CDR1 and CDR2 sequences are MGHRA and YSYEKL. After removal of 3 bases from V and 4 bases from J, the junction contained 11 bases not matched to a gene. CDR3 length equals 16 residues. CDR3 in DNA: TGCGCCAGCAGCCACGAGGGACTTACAGGGGTCTATGGCTACACCTTC. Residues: CASSHEGLTGVYGYTF.

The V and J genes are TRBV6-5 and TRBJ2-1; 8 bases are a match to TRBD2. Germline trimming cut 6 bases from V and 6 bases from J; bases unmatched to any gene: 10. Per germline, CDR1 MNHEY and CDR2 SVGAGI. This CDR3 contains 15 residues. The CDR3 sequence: CASRLIAGIANEQFF. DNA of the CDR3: TGTGCCAGCAGACTAATAGCGGGAATTGCCAATGAGCAGTTCTTC.

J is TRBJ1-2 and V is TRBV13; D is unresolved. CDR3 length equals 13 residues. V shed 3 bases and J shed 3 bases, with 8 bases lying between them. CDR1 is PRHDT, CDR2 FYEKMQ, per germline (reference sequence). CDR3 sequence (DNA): TGTGCCAGCAGCTTCGGCAGCGACTATGGCTACACCTTC. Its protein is CASSFGSDYGYTF.

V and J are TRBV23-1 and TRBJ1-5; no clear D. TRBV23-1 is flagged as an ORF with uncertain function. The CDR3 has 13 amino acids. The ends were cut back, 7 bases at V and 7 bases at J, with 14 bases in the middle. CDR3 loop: CASTTEIGQPQHF. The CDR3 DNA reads TGCGCCAGCACTACAGAGATCGGACAGCCCCAGCATTTT.

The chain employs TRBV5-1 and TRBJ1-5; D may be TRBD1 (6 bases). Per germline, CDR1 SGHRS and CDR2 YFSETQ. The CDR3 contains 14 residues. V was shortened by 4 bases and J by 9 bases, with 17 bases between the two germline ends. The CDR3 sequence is CASSPNLGGRPQHF. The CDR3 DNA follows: TGCGCCAGCAGCCCAAACTTAGGGGGTCGGCCCCAGCATTTT.

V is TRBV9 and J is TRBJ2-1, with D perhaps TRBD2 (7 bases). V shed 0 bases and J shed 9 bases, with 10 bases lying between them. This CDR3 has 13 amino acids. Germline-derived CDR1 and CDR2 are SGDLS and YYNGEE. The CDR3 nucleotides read TGTGCCAGCAGCGTAGAGGGGGGGAGTGAGCAGTTCTTC. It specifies CASSVEGGSEQFF.

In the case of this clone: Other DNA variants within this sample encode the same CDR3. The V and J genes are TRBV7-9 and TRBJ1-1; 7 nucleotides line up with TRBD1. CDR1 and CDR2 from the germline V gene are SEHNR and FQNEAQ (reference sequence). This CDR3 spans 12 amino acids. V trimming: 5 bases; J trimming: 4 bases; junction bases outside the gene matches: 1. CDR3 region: CASSPGGTEAFF. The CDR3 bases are TGTGCCAGCAGCCCAGGGGGCACTGAAGCTTTCTTT.

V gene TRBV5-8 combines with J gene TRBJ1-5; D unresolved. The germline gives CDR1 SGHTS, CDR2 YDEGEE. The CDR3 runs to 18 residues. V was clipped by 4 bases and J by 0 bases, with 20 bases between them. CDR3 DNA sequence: TGTGCCAGCAGCGCCGGCTGGCCGACACACAATAGCAATCAGCCCCAGCATTTT. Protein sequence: CASSAGWPTHNSNQPQHF.

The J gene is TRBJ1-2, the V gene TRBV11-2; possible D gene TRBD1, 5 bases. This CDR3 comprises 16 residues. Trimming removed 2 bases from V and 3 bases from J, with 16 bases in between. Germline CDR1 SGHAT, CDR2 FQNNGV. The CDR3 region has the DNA TGTGCCAGCAGCTTACTAAGCAGGGCCTCGGACTATGGCTACACCTTC. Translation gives CASSLLSRASDYGYTF.

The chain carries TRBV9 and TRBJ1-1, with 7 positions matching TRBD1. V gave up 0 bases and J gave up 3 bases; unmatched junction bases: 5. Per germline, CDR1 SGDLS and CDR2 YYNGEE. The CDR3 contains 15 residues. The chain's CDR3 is CASSVEARGYTEAFF. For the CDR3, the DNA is TGTGCCAGCAGCGTAGAAGCCAGGGGGTACACTGAAGCTTTCTTT.

This CDR3 reads CASSLGGNRGDTQYF. The CDR3 DNA follows: TGTGCCAGCAGTTTAGGCGGGAATCGGGGAGATACGCAGTATTTT. This chain links TRBV28 with TRBJ2-3, with D possibly matching TRBD2 (6 bases). Trimming removed 2 bases from V and 5 bases from J, with 14 bases in between. The CDR3 consists of 15 residues. Per the germline V gene, CDR1 is MDHEN and CDR2 is SYDVKM.

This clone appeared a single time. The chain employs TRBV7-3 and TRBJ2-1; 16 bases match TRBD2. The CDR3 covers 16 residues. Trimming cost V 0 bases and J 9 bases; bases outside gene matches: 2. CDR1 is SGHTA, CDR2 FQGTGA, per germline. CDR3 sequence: CASSLTGTSGRGEQFF. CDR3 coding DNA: TGTGCCAGCAGCTTAACCGGGACTAGCGGGAGGGGTGAGCAGTTCTTC. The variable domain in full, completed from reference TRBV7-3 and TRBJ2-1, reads GAGVSQTPSNKVTEKGKYVELRCDPISGHTALYWYRQSLGQGPEFLIYFQGTGAADDSGLPNDRFFAVRPEGSVSTLKIQRTERGDSAVYLCASSLTGTSGRGEQFFGPGTRLTVL.

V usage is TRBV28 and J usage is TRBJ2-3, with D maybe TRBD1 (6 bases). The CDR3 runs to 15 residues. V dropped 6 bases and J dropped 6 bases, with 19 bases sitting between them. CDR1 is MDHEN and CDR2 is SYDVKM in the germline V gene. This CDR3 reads CASSKDSSQWDTQYF. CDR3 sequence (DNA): TGTGCCAGCAGCAAGGACAGCTCTCAATGGGATACGCAGTATTTT.